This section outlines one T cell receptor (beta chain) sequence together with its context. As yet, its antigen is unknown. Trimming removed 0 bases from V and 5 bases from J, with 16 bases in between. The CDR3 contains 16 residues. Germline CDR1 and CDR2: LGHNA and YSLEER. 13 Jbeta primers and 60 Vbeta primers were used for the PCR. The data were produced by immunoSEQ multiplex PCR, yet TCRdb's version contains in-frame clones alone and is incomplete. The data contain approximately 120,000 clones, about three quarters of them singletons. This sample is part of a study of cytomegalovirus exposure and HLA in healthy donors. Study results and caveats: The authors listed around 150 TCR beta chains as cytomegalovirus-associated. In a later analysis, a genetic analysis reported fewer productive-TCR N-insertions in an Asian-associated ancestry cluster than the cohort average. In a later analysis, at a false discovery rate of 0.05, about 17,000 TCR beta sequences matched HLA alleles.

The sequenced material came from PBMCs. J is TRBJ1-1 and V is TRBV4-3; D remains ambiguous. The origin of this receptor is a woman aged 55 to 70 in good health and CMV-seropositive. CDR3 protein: CASSQDPTGRRTEAFF. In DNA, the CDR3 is TGCGCCAGCAGCCAAGACCCCACCGGAAGGAGAACTGAAGCTTTCTTT.